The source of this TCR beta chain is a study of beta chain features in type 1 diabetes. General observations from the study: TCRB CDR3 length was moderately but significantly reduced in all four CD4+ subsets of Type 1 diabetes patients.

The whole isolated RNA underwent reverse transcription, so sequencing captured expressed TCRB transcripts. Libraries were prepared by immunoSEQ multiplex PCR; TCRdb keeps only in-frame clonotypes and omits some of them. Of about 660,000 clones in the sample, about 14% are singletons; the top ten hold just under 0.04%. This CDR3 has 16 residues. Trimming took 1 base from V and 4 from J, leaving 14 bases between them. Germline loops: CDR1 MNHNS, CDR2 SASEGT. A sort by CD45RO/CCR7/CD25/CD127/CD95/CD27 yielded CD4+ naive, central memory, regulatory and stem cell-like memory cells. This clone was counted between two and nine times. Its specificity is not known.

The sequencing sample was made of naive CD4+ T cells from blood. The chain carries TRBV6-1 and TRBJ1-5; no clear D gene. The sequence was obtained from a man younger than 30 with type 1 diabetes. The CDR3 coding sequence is TGTGCCAGCAGTGAAGTGGGTACTCTAAGTAATCAGCCCCAGCATTTT. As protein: CASSEVGTLSNQPQHF.